This TCR beta chain was captured in a study of cytomegalovirus exposure and HLA in healthy donors. This clone was detected a few times. The CDR3 runs to 15 residues. CDR1 and CDR2 from the germline V gene are LGHNA and YNFKEQ. Losses at the gene ends were 4 bases for V and 5 bases for J; bases not matched to a gene: 5. PCR employed 60 Vbeta and 13 Jbeta primers. Libraries were prepared by immunoSEQ multiplex PCR; TCRdb keeps only in-frame clonotypes and omits some of them. The data show around 65,000 clones, about 68% seen once. Sequencing input: PBMCs. This sequence joins TRBV4-2 and TRBJ2-1; 10 positions match TRBD2. The clonotype comes from a woman in her thirties in good health and CMV-seropositive. CDR3 sequence reads: CASSRGLAENNEQFF. CDR3 DNA sequence: TGTGCCAGCAGCCGCGGACTAGCGGAGAACAATGAGCAGTTCTTC.